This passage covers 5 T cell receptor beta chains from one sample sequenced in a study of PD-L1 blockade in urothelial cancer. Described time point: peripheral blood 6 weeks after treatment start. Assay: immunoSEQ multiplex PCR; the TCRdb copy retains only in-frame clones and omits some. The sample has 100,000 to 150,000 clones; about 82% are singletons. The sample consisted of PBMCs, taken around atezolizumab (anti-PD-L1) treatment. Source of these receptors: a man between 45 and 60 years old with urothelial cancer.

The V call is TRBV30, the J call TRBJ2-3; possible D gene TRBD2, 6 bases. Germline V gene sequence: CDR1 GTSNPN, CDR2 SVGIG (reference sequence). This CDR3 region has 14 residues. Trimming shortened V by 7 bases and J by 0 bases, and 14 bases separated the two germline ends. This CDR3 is CASHGSGSTDTQYF. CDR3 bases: TGTGCCTCCCACGGGAGCGGGAGCACAGATACGCAGTATTTT.

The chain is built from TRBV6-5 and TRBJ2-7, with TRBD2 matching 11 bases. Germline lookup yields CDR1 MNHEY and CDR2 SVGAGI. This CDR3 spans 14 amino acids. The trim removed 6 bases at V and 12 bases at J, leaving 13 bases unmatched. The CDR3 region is CASSLLSGRAQRYF. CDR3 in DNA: TGTGCCAGCAGCCTGCTTAGCGGGAGGGCCCAGAGGTACTTC.

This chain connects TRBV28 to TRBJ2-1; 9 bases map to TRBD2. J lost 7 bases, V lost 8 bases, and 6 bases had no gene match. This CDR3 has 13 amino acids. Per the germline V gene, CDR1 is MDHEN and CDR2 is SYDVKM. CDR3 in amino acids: CASSGLAENEQFF. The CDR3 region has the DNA TGTGCCAGCTCGGGACTAGCAGAAAATGAGCAGTTCTTC.

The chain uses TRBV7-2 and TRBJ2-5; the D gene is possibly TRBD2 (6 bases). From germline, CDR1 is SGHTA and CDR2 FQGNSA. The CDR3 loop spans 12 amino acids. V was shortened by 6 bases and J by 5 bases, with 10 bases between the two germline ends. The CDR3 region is CASRSTSETQYF. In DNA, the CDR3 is TGTGCCAGCAGATCCACTAGCGAGACCCAGTACTTC.

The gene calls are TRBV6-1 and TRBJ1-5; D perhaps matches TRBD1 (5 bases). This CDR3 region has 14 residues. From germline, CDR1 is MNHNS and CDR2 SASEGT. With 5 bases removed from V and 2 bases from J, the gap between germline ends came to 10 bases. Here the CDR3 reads CASSPGGGNQPQHF. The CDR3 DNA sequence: TGTGCCAGCAGTCCCGGGGGAGGCAATCAGCCCCAGCATTTT.